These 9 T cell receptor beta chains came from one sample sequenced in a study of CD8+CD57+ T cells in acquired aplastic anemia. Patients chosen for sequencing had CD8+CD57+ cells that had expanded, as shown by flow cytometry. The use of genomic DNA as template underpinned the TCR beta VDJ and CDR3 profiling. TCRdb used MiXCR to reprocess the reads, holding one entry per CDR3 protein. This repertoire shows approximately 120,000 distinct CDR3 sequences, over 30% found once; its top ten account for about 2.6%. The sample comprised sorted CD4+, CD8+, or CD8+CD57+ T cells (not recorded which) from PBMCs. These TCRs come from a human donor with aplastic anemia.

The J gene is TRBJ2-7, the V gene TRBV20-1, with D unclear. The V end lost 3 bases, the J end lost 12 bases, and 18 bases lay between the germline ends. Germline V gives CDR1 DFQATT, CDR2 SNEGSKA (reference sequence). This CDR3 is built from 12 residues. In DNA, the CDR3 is TGCAGTGCTAGCGGAGACTCCTACGAACCGTACTTC. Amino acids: CSASGDSYEPYF.

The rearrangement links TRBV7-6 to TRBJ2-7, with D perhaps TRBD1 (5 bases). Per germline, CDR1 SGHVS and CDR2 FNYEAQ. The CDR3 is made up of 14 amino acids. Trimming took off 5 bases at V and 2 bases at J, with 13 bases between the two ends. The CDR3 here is CASSTGQGTYEQYF. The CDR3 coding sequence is TGTGCCAGCAGCACGGGCCAGGGAACCTACGAGCAGTACTTC.

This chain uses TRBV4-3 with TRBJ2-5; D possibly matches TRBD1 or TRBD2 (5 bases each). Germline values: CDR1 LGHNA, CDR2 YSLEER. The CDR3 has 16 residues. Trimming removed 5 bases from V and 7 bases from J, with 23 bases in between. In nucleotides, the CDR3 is TGCGCCAGCAGCTCTCCGGGACCCGCGTTGCCGGGGACCCAGTACTTC. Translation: CASSSPGPALPGTQYF.

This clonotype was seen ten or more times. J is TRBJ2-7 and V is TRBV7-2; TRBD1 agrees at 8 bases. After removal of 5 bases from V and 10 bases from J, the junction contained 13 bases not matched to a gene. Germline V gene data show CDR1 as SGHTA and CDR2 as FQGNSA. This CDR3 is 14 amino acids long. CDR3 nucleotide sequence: TGTGCCAGCAGCACCGGGACAGGTAATACGGCCCAGTACTTC. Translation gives CASSTGTGNTAQYF.

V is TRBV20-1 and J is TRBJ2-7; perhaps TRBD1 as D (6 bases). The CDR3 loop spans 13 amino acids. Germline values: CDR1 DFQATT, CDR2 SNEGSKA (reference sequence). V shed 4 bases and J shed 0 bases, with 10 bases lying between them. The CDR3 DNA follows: TGCAGTGCTAATGACAGGAGCTCCTACGAGCAGTACTTC. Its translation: CSANDRSSYEQYF.

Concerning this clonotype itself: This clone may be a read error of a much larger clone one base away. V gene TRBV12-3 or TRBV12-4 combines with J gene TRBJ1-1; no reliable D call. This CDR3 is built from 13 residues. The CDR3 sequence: CSSSFVANTEAFF. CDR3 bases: TGTTCCAGCAGTTTCGTTGCAAACACTGAAGCTTTCTTT.

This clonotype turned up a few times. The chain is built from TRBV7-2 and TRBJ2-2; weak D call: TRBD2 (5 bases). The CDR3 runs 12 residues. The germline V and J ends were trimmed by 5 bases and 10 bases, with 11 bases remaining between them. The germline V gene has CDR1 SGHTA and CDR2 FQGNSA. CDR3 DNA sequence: TGTGCCAGCAGCCCGGGAAGAGAGGAGCTGTTTTTT. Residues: CASSPGREELFF. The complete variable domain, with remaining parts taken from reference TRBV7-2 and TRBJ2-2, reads GAGVSQSPSNKVTEKGKDVELRCDPISGHTALYWYRQSLGQGLEFLIYFQGNSAPDKSGLPSDRFSAERTGGSVSTLTIQRTQQEDSAVYLCASSPGREELFFGEGSRLTVL.

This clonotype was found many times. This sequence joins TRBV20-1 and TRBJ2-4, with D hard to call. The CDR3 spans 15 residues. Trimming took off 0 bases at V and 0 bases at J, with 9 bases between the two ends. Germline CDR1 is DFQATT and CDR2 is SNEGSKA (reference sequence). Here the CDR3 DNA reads TGCAGTGCTAGAGAACCGATGCTAGCCAAAAACATTCAGTACTTC. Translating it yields CSAREPMLAKNIQYF.

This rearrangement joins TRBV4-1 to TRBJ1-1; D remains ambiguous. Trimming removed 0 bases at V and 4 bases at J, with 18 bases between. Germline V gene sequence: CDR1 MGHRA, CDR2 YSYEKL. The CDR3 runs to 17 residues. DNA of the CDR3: TGCGCCAGCAGCCAAGATGAGGGTCGAAGGACGGCCACTGAAGCTTTCTTT. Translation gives CASSQDEGRRTATEAFF.